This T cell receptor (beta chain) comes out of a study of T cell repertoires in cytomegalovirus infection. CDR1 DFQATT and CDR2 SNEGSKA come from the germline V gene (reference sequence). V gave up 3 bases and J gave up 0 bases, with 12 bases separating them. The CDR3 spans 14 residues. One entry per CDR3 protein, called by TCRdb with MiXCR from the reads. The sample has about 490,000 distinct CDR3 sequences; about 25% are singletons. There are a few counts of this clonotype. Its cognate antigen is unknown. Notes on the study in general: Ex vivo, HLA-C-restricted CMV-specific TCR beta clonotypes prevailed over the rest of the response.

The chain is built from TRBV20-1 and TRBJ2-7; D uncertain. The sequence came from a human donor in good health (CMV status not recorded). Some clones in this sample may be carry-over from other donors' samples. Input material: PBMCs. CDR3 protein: CSASWPGGSYEQYF. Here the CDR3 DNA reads TGCAGTGCTAGCTGGCCAGGTGGCTCCTACGAGCAGTACTTC.